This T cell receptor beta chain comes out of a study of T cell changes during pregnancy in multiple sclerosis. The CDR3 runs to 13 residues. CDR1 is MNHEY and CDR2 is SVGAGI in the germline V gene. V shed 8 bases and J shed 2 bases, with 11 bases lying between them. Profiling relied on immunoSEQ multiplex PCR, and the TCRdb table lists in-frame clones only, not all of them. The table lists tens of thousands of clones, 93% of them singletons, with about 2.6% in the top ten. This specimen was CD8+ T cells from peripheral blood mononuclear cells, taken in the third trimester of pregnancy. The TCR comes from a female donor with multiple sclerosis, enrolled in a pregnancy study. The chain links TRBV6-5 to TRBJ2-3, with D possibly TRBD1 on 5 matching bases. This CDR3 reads CASGLGVTDTQYF. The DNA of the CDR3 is TGTGCCAGCGGCCTAGGGGTCACAGATACGCAGTATTTT.